Each of the 17 T cell receptor beta chains below was sequenced from the same sample in a study of blood T cell repertoires in COVID-19. The repertoire was sequenced with immunoSEQ multiplex PCR; TCRdb's copy has only in-frame clones and lacks some. The table shows around 99,000 clones, with around three quarters occurring only once. Sequenced sample: peripheral blood. The receptors were sampled from a man aged 50 to 59 who had recovered from COVID-19.

The chain couples TRBV19 to TRBJ2-1; 14 bases are shared with TRBD2. Germline assignment: CDR1 LNHDA and CDR2 SQIVND (reference sequence). The CDR3 is 16 residues long. V dropped 3 bases and J dropped 9; count of bases not matched to a gene: 7. CDR3 loop: CASSMGGLAGAVEQFF. Written as DNA, the CDR3 is TGTGCCAGTAGTATGGGGGGACTAGCGGGAGCAGTTGAGCAGTTCTTC.

A word on this clone: No conserved phenylalanine or tryptophan is present at the end of the CDR3, so a read error is the likely explanation. The DNA is left out, because the CDR3 cannot be placed on it with certainty; the CDR3 is given as TCRdb lists it. The V and J genes are TRBV27 and TRBJ2-7; the D segment call TRBD2 is taken from the table without a DNA check. With termini counted, the CDR3 has 13 amino acids. Germline values: CDR1 MNHEY, CDR2 SMNVEV (reference sequence). CDR3 in amino acids: CASSRVENHLHNL.

V gene TRBV5-1 combines with J gene TRBJ2-7; D is possibly TRBD1 (7 bases). This CDR3 is built from 14 residues. V was trimmed by 0 bases and J by 7 bases, leaving 14 bases between them. The germline CDR1 and CDR2 sequences are SGHRS and YFSETQ. The CDR3 here is CASSLGPTGREQYF. CDR3 bases: TGCGCCAGCAGCTTGGGACCGACAGGGAGGGAGCAGTACTTC.

The V gene is TRBV15, the J gene TRBJ1-2; D is possibly TRBD1 (5 bases). This CDR3 comprises 14 residues. The V end lost 1 base, the J end lost 7 bases, and 13 bases lay between the germline ends. CDR1 is LNHNV and CDR2 is YYDKDF in the germline V gene (reference sequence). The CDR3 reads CATSRGKDTVGYTF. The CDR3 DNA reads as TGTGCCACCAGCAGAGGGAAGGACACCGTTGGCTACACCTTC.

The chain uses TRBV5-1 and TRBJ1-1, with 11 positions matching TRBD1. The CDR3 length is 16 residues. Germline V CDR1 and CDR2: SGHRS, YFSETQ. Losses at the gene ends were 1 base for V and 9 bases for J; bases not matched to a gene: 11. For the CDR3, the DNA is TGCGCCAGCAGCTTGTCTGGGTTGGGACAGGGGGGTAAAGCTTTCTTT. It translates to CASSLSGLGQGGKAFF.

V is TRBV11-2 and J is TRBJ1-1; D is uncertain. CDR3 length: 13 residues. V was pared by 5 bases and J by 2 bases, with 9 bases between. Germline CDR1 reads SGHAT; CDR2 reads FQNNGV. This CDR3 is CASSPGGNTEAFF. In DNA form, the CDR3 reads TGTGCCAGCAGCCCCGGAGGTAACACTGAAGCTTTCTTT.

The V gene is TRBV24-1, the J gene TRBJ1-4, with 7 bases lining up with TRBD1. The trim removed 3 bases at V and 6 bases at J, leaving 9 bases unmatched. The CDR3 consists of 16 residues. The germline gives CDR1 KGHDR, CDR2 SFDVKD. The CDR3 region is CATSDAAGQSYEKLFF. CDR3 sequence (DNA): TGTGCCACCAGTGATGCCGCGGGACAGTCATATGAAAAACTGTTTTTT.

The rearrangement links TRBV7-2 to TRBJ2-3, with 10 bases aligning to TRBD1. The CDR3 consists of 14 residues. Losses at the gene ends were 1 base for V and 14 bases for J; bases not matched to a gene: 9. CDR1 is SGHTA and CDR2 is FQGNSA in the germline V gene. The CDR3 DNA reads TGTGCCAGCAGCTTAGTTCTAGGGACAGGGGCACCGTATTTT. Residues: CASSLVLGTGAPYF.

The chain joins TRBV9 to TRBJ2-7, with TRBD2 matching over 14 bases. Germline V gene sequence: CDR1 SGDLS, CDR2 YYNGEE. The CDR3 extends over 15 amino acids. After removal of 4 bases from V and 4 bases from J, the junction contained 4 bases not matched to a gene. The CDR3 protein is CASSIGTSGGYEQYF. The CDR3 DNA follows: TGTGCCAGCAGCATTGGGACTAGCGGGGGTTACGAGCAGTACTTC.

This rearrangement joins TRBV30 to TRBJ2-5, with 11 bases fitting TRBD1. CDR3 length equals 15 residues. The germline V gene has CDR1 GTSNPN and CDR2 SVGIG (reference sequence). V shed 4 bases, J shed 0 bases, and the junction held 4 bases outside the gene matches. The CDR3 reads CAWTRTGGYQETQYF. The CDR3 DNA is TGTGCCTGGACTCGGACAGGGGGCTACCAAGAGACCCAGTACTTC.

CDR3: CASSLDRTYNEQFF. The DNA for the CDR3 is TGCGCCAGCAGCTTGGATCGAACTTACAATGAGCAGTTCTTC. The chain links TRBV5-1 to TRBJ2-1; D ambiguous. This CDR3 region has 14 residues. The V end lost 0 bases, the J end lost 4 bases, and 8 bases lay between the germline ends. Per the germline V gene, CDR1 is SGHRS and CDR2 is YFSETQ.

The chain has TRBV12-5 and TRBJ2-2, with D perhaps TRBD1 (5 bases). V gave up 2 bases and J gave up 0 bases, with 7 bases separating them. The CDR3 extends over 15 amino acids. Germline V gene data show CDR1 as LGHNT and CDR2 as FRNRAP. In DNA, the CDR3 is TGTGCTAGTGGTTTGTCCAGGGCGAACACCGGGGAGCTGTTTTTT. It codes for CASGLSRANTGELFF.

The chain recombines TRBV6-5 with TRBJ1-1; maybe TRBD1 (5 bases). V gave up 5 bases and J gave up 6 bases, with 16 bases separating them. Germline V lookup: CDR1 MNHEY, CDR2 SVGAGI. This CDR3 is 14 amino acids long. CDR3 region: CASSTSGSWSEAFF. CDR3 nucleotides: TGTGCCAGCAGTACTTCAGGGTCTTGGTCTGAAGCTTTCTTT.

The V gene is TRBV9, the J gene TRBJ2-1, with 8 bases that match TRBD2. The germline V gene has CDR1 SGDLS and CDR2 YYNGEE. The CDR3 is 15 amino acids. The J segment lost 0 bases and the V segment lost 2 bases, leaving 1 base of the junction unmatched. The CDR3 protein is CASSVSGTSYNEQFF. The CDR3 nucleotides read TGTGCCAGCAGCGTTAGCGGGACCTCCTACAATGAGCAGTTCTTC.

The chain joins TRBV5-5 to TRBJ2-3; 7 bases match TRBD2. The CDR3 contains 16 residues. Germline assignment: CDR1 SGHKS and CDR2 YYEKEE (reference sequence). The trim removed 4 bases at V and 2 bases at J, leaving 10 bases unmatched. In DNA form, the CDR3 reads TGTGCCAGCAGCAACGCCGGGGGGAGAATCACAGATACGCAGTATTTT. Translation gives CASSNAGGRITDTQYF.

J is TRBJ2-5 and V is TRBV10-3; TRBD1 matches 7 bases. Trimming cost V 4 bases and J 5 bases; bases outside gene matches: 4. Germline V gene sequence: CDR1 ENHRY, CDR2 SYGVKD. The CDR3 is made up of 13 amino acids. CDR3: CAISGTGGETQYF. In DNA form, the CDR3 reads TGTGCCATCAGTGGGACAGGCGGGGAGACCCAGTACTTC.

This rearrangement joins TRBV11-2 to TRBJ2-3; TRBD2 matches at 9 bases. Per the germline V gene, CDR1 is SGHAT and CDR2 is FQNNGV. The CDR3 loop spans 15 amino acids. V shed 5 bases, J shed 2 bases, and the junction held 5 bases outside the gene matches. The CDR3 protein is CASSPASGITDTQYF. In DNA form, the CDR3 reads TGTGCCAGCAGCCCCGCTAGCGGGATCACAGATACGCAGTATTTT.